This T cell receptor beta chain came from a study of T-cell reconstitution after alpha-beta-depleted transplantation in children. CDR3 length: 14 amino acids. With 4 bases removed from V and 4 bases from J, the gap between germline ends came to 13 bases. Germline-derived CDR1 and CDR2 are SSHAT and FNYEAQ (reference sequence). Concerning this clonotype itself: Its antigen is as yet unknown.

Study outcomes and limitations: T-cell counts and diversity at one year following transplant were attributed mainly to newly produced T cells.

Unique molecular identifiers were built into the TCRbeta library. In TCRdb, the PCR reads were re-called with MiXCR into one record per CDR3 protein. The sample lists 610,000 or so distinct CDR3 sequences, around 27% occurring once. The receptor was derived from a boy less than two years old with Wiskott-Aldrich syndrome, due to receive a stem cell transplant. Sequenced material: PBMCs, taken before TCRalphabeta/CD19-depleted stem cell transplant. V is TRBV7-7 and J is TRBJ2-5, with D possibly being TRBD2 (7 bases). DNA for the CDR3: TGTGCCAGCAGCTATCAGGGAGGGGGAGAGACCCAGTACTTC. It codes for CASSYQGGGETQYF.